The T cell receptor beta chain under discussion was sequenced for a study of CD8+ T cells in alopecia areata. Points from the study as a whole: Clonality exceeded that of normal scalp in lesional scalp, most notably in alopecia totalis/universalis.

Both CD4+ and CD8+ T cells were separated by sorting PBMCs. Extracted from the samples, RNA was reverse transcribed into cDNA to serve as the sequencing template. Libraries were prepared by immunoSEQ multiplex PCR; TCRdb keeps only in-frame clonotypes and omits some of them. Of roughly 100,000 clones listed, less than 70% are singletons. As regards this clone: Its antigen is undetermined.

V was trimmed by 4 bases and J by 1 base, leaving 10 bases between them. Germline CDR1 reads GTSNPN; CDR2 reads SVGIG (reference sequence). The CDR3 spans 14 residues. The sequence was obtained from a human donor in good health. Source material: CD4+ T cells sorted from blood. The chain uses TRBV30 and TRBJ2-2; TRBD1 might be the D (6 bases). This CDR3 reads CAWNDRMNTGELFF. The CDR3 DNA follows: TGTGCCTGGAACGACAGGATGAACACCGGGGAGCTGTTTTTT.